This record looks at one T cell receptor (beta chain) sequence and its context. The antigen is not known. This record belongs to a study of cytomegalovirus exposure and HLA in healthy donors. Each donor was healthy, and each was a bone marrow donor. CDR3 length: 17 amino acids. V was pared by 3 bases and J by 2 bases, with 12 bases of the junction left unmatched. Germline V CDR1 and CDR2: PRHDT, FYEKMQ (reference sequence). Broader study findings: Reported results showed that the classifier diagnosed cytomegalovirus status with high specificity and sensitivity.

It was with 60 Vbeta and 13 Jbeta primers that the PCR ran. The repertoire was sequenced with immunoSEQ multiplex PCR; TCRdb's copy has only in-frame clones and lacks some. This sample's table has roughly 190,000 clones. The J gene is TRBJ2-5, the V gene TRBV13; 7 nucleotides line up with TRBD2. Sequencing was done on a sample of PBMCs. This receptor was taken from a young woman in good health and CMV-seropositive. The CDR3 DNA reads TGTGCCAGCAGCTTCCTTGGGCTAGCGGACCCACAAGAGACCCAGTACTTC. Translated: CASSFLGLADPQETQYF.